Each of the 18 T cell receptor beta chains below was sequenced from the same sample in a study of OX40 agonist ivuxolimab in advanced cancers. Only in-frame clones appear in the TCRdb table, and some are missing; sequencing was by immunoSEQ multiplex PCR. The sample consists of about 78,000 clones, roughly 93% of them appearing once. Specimen: CD4+ or CD8+ T cells sorted from blood, collected in a trial of the OX40 agonist ivuxolimab. The receptors shown here come from an adult with an advanced solid tumor such as melanoma, head and neck, liver or kidney cancer.

This chain connects TRBV7-6 to TRBJ1-1, with no clear D. V lost 4 bases to trimming and J lost 5 bases, with 8 bases between them. The V gene's germline CDR1 is SGHVS and CDR2 FNYEAQ. This CDR3 is built from 12 residues. The CDR3: CASSWGGTEAFF. CDR3 sequence (DNA): TGTGCCAGCAGCTGGGGAGGTACTGAAGCTTTCTTT.

The chain has TRBV5-1 and TRBJ2-2, with a possible D match to TRBD2 (6 bases). Between the trimmed V and J ends, which lost 0 bases and 0 bases, there was a span of 9 bases. The CDR3 extends over 16 amino acids. Germline V gene sequence: CDR1 SGHRS, CDR2 YFSETQ. CDR3 nucleotides: TGCGCCAGCAGCTTGGTTGCGGGGCCGAACACCGGGGAGCTGTTTTTT. Protein sequence: CASSLVAGPNTGELFF.

V is TRBV5-1 and J is TRBJ2-1, with D perhaps matching TRBD1 (6 bases). From germline, CDR1 is SGHRS and CDR2 YFSETQ. The V and J ends lost 7 bases and 9 bases respectively, with 14 bases between them. The CDR3 totals 12 residues. CDR3 region: CASGDQGREQFF. For the CDR3, the DNA is TGCGCCAGCGGGGACCAGGGGCGTGAGCAGTTCTTC. Filled out from reference TRBV5-1 and TRBJ2-1, the complete variable domain reads KAGVTQTPRYLIKTRGQQVTLSCSPISGHRSVSWYQQTPGQGLQFLFEYFSETQRNKGNFPGRFSGRQFSNSRSEMNVSTLELGDSALYLCASGDQGREQFFGPGTRLTVL.

Comment on this clone: The same CDR3 can be traced to other DNA sequences in this sample. The CDR3 DNA is TGCGCCAGCAGCCAGGATTGGGGAGGGGAGCTGTTTTTT. It encodes CASSQDWGGELFF. The chain recombines TRBV5-1 with TRBJ2-2; D is ambiguous. V lost 4 bases and J 8 bases, leaving 12 bases between the germline ends. The germline V gene has CDR1 SGHRS and CDR2 YFSETQ. The CDR3 contains 13 residues. The full variable domain, completed using reference TRBV5-1 and TRBJ2-2, is KAGVTQTPRYLIKTRGQQVTLSCSPISGHRSVSWYQQTPGQGLQFLFEYFSETQRNKGNFPGRFSGRQFSNSRSEMNVSTLELGDSALYLCASSQDWGGELFFGEGSRLTVL.

V and J are TRBV2 and TRBJ1-1; D gene unclear. With 1 base removed from V and 5 bases from J, the gap between germline ends came to 8 bases. Germline CDR1 reads SNHLY; CDR2 reads FYNNEI. This CDR3 has 13 amino acids. The CDR3 reads CASSEEGRTEAFF. CDR3 coding DNA: TGTGCCAGCAGTGAAGAAGGGAGGACTGAAGCTTTCTTT.

This clone has only a few counts. The chain recombines TRBV30 with TRBJ1-2, with D uncertain. The V end was cut by 0 bases, the J end by 2 bases, with 10 bases between. In germline, CDR1 is GTSNPN, CDR2 SVGIG (reference sequence). The CDR3 spans 14 residues. CDR3: CAWSVGLLNYGYTF. The CDR3 nucleotides are TGTGCCTGGAGTGTAGGACTGCTCAACTATGGCTACACCTTC.

This sequence joins TRBV2 and TRBJ2-7; either TRBD1 or TRBD2 may fit D (5 bases each). The CDR3 consists of 13 residues. Trimming removed 8 bases from V and 6 bases from J, with 17 bases in between. Germline CDR1 reads SNHLY; CDR2 reads FYNNEI. DNA of the CDR3: TGTGCCAGCTTCGTACGGGGCGGAGGCGAGCAGTACTTC. Translating it yields CASFVRGGGEQYF.

The J gene is TRBJ1-2, the V gene TRBV7-2, with D uncertain. There are 13 residues in the CDR3. Trimming left V 1 base short and J 5 bases short, with 8 bases between. Germline V CDR1 and CDR2: SGHTA, FQGNSA. CDR3 sequence: CASSLEGRYGYTF. DNA for the CDR3: TGTGCCAGCAGCTTAGAGGGCCGTTATGGCTACACCTTC.

The chain has TRBV14 and TRBJ1-3; D not certain. Germline V gene sequence: CDR1 SGHDN, CDR2 FVKESK. V gave up 5 bases and J gave up 4 bases, with 30 bases separating them. This CDR3 region has 20 residues. The CDR3, as DNA: TGTGCCAGCAGCTCCCGTCAAATGGGCCGACCTTCTAGATGGGGAAACACCATATATTTT. As protein: CASSSRQMGRPSRWGNTIYF.

V usage is TRBV28 and J usage is TRBJ1-1, with 7 bases matching TRBD1. The germline gives CDR1 MDHEN, CDR2 SYDVKM. This CDR3 is 15 amino acids long. Trimming took 5 bases from V and 4 from J; bases not matched to a gene: 10. The DNA for the CDR3 is TGTGCCAGCAGTCCCCTCGGGGCAGGGGGCACTGAAGCTTTCTTT. This translates into CASSPLGAGGTEAFF.

The chain uses TRBV30 and TRBJ1-5; no definite D call. Trimming left V 0 bases short and J 6 bases short, with 21 bases between. This CDR3 region has 17 residues. In germline, CDR1 is GTSNPN, CDR2 SVGIG (reference sequence). The CDR3 region has the DNA TGTGCCTGGAGTGTACCTGGGCGTCGGCTAACCTCTCAGCCCCAGCATTTT. Translating gives CAWSVPGRRLTSQPQHF.

This chain uses TRBV18 with TRBJ2-5; D might be TRBD2 (5 bases). The CDR3 totals 14 residues. V was cut by 3 bases and J by 2 bases, with 10 bases left in between. Looked up from germline, CDR1 is KGHSH and CDR2 is LQKENI. CDR3 residues: CASSPWTRQETQYF. For the CDR3, the DNA is TGTGCCAGCTCACCTTGGACTCGACAAGAGACCCAGTACTTC.

The chain links TRBV19 to TRBJ1-5; no reliable D call. CDR3 length equals 14 residues. V shed 3 bases and J shed 1 base, with 7 bases lying between them. Germline values: CDR1 LNHDA, CDR2 SQIVND (reference sequence). The CDR3 spells CASSMNLSNQPQHF. In DNA form, the CDR3 reads TGTGCCAGTAGTATGAACCTAAGCAATCAGCCCCAGCATTTT.

The chain couples TRBV6-1 to TRBJ1-1; TRBD1 is a possible D gene (6 bases). Trimming cost V 4 bases and J 1 base, with 10 bases left between them. From germline, CDR1 is MNHNS and CDR2 SASEGT. There are 14 residues in the CDR3. CDR3 DNA: TGTGCCAGCAGTGTAGGGGGGGGGAACACTGAAGCTTTCTTT. Protein product: CASSVGGGNTEAFF.

CDR3 protein: CASRPRGFQETQYF. CDR3 DNA: TGTGCCAGCAGACCTAGGGGGTTTCAAGAGACCCAGTACTTC. V usage is TRBV7-2 and J usage is TRBJ2-5, with D maybe TRBD1 (6 bases). V was shortened by 6 bases and J by 2 bases, with 13 bases between the two germline ends. The length of the CDR3 is 14 residues. Germline lookup yields CDR1 SGHTA and CDR2 FQGNSA.

CDR3 nucleotide sequence: TGTGCCTGTGGTAAAGGGGGCTACAATGAGCAGTTCTTC. Encoded protein: CACGKGGYNEQFF. The V gene is TRBV30, the J gene TRBJ2-1; D may be TRBD1 (6 bases). The germline V and J ends were trimmed by 6 bases and 3 bases, with 12 bases remaining between them. The CDR3 loop spans 13 amino acids. CDR1 is GTSNPN and CDR2 is SVGIG in the germline V gene (reference sequence). The full variable domain, with the rest looked up from reference TRBV30 and TRBJ2-1, is SQTIHQWPATLVQPVGSPLSLECTVEGTSNPNLYWYRQAAGRGLQLLFYSVGIGQISSEVPQNLSASRPQDRQFILSSKKLLLSDSGFYLCACGKGGYNEQFFGPGTRLTVL.

The chain couples TRBV27 to TRBJ2-7, with D perhaps matching TRBD1 (6 bases). Germline V CDR1 and CDR2: MNHEY, SMNVEV (reference sequence). This CDR3 region has 16 residues. Trimming removed 2 bases from V and 3 bases from J, with 17 bases in between. CDR3 residues: CASSLRSAGVLYEQYF. The CDR3 DNA follows: TGTGCCAGCAGTTTAAGGTCGGCAGGGGTCCTCTACGAGCAGTACTTC.

Note on this clone: Its ends do not fully match the called genes, so a read error is possible. This chain uses TRBV2 with TRBJ1-5, with a tentative D call TRBD1 (6 bases). This CDR3 is built from 16 residues. Germline assignment: CDR1 SNHLY and CDR2 FYNNEI. The CDR3 protein is CASREGGTSSSQPQHF. CDR3 nucleotides: TGTGCCAGCAGGGAAGGCGGGACATCCAGCAGTCAGCCCCAGCATTTT.